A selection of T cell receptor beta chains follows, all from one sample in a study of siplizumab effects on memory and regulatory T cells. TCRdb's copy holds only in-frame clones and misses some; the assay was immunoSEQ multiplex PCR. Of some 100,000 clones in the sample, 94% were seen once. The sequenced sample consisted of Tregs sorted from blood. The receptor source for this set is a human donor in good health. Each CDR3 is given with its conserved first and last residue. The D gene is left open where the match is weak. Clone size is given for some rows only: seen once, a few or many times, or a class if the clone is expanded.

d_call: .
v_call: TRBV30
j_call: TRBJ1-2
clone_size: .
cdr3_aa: CAWSVDRNYGYTF
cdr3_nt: TGTGCCTGGAGCGTTGACAGAAACTATGGCTACACCTTC

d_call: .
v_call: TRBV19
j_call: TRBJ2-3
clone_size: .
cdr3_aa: CASRLSDLVGTDTQYF
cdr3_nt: TGTGCCAGTAGGCTTTCTGACTTGGTTGGTACAGATACGCAGTATTTT

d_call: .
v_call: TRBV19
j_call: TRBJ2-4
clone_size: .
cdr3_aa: CASSYQGVDRPLAKNIQYF
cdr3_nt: TGTGCCAGTAGTTATCAGGGCGTGGACCGGCCTTTAGCCAAAAACATTCAGTACTTC

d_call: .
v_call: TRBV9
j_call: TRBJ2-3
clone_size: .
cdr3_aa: CASSVAAGLRTDTQYF
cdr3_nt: TGTGCCAGCAGCGTAGCGGCCGGTCTCCGCACAGATACGCAGTATTTT

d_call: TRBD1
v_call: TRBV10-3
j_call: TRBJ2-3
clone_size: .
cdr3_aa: CAISEGDRGADTQYF
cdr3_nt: TGTGCCATCAGTGAAGGGGACAGGGGGGCAGATACGCAGTATTTT

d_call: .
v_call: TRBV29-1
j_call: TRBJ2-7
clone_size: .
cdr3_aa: CSVWTARSYEQYF
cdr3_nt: TGCAGCGTTTGGACCGCCCGCTCCTACGAGCAGTACTTC

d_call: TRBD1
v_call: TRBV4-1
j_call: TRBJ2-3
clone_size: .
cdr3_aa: CASSHPLGQVGLTDTQYF
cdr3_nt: TGCGCCAGCAGCCACCCCCTCGGACAGGTTGGTCTCACAGATACGCAGTATTTT

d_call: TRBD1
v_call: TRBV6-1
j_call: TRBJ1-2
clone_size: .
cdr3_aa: CASRVDRGEWGYTF
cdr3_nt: TGTGCCAGCAGAGTGGACAGGGGGGAGTGGGGCTACACCTTC

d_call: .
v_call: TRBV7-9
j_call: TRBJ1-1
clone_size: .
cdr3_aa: CASSEQITEAFF
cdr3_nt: TGTGCCAGCAGCGAACAAATAACTGAAGCTTTCTTT

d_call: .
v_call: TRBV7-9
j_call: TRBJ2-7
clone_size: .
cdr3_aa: CASSFWPNTYEQYF
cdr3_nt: TGTGCCAGCAGCTTTTGGCCGAACACCTACGAGCAGTACTTC

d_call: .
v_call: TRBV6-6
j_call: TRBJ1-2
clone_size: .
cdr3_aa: CASSYGGARYGYTF
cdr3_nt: TGTGCCAGCAGTTACGGTGGGGCACGCTATGGCTACACCTTC

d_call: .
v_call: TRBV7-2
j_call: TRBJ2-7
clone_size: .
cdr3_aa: CASSLDQGPGSGNEQYF
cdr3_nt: TGTGCCAGCAGCTTAGATCAGGGGCCGGGCTCAGGGAACGAGCAGTACTTC

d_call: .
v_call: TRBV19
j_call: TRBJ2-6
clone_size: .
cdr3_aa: CASKGLSSGANVLTF
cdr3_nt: TGTGCCAGTAAAGGGCTGAGCTCTGGGGCCAACGTCCTGACTTTC

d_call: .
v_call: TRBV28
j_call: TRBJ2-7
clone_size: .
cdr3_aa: CASRILGEREQYF
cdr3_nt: TGTGCCAGCAGGATCTTAGGGGAGCGCGAGCAGTACTTC

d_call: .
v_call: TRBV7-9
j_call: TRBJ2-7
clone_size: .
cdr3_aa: CASSGRTSYEQYF
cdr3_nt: TGTGCCAGCAGCGGAAGGACCTCCTACGAGCAGTACTTC

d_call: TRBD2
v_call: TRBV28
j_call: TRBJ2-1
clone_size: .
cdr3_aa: CASSASGRLGEQFF
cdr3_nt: TGTGCCAGCAGTGCTAGCGGGAGATTAGGTGAGCAGTTCTTC

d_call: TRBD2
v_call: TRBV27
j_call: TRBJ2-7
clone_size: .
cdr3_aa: CASSLYRGSGYEQYF
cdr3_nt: TGTGCCAGCAGTTTATACCGCGGGAGTGGTTACGAGCAGTACTTC

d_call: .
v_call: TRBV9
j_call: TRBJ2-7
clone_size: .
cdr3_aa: CASSVGRDSTYEQYF
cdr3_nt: TGTGCCAGCAGCGTAGGACGGGACTCGACCTACGAGCAGTACTTC

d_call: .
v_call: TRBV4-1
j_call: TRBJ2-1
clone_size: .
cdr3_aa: CASSQDEEVAAWNEQFF
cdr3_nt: TGCGCCAGCAGCCAAGATGAGGAGGTAGCGGCGTGGAATGAGCAGTTCTTC

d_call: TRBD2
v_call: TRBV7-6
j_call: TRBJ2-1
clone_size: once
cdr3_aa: CASSWTAGESEQFF
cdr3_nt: TGTGCCAGCAGCTGGACCGCGGGAGAATCTGAGCAGTTCTTC

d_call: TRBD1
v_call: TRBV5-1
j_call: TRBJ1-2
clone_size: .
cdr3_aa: CASSSKSNPTGNYGYTF
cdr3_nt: TGCGCCAGCAGCTCCAAAAGCAACCCGACAGGGAACTATGGCTACACCTTC

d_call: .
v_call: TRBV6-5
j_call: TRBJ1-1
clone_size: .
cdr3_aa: CASSYSKGISEAFF
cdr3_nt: TGTGCCAGCAGTTACTCGAAGGGGATCTCTGAAGCTTTCTTT

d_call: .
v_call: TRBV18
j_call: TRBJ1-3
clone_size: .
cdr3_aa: CASSPGLNTYSSGNTIYF
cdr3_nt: TGTGCCAGCTCACCTGGCCTCAACACCTACTCCTCTGGAAACACCATATATTTT

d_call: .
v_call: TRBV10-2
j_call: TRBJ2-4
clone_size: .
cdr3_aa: CATRGTSKNIQYF
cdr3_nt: TGCGCCACCCGTGGGACTTCAAAAAACATTCAGTACTTC

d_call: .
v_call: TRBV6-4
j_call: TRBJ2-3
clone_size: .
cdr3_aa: CASSRDRSTDTQYF
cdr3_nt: TGTGCCAGCAGCCGGGACCGAAGCACAGATACGCAGTATTTT

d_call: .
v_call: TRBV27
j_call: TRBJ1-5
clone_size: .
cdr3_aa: CASSSFGRRNQPQHF
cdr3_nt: TGTGCCAGCAGCTCCTTCGGCAGACGAAATCAGCCCCAGCATTTT

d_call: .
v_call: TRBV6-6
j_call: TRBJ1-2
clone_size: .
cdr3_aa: CASSHSRRGNYGYTF
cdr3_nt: TGTGCCAGCAGTCACTCAAGGCGGGGAAACTATGGCTACACCTTC

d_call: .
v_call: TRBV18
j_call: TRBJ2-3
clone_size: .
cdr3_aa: CASSPLPSTDTQYF
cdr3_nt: TGTGCCAGCTCACCACTCCCTAGCACAGATACGCAGTATTTT

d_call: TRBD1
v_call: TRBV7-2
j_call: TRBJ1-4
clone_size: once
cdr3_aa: CASSEGAWDEKLFF
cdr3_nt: TGTGCCAGCAGCGAGGGGGCATGGGATGAAAAACTGTTTTTT

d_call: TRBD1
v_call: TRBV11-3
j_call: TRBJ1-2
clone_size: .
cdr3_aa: CASSPPAGTAHGYTF
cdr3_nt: TGTGCCAGCAGCCCACCGGCCGGGACAGCGCATGGCTACACCTTC

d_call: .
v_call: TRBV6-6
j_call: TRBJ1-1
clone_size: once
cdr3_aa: CASSYRTDFTEAFF
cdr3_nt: TGTGCCAGCAGTTACCGGACAGATTTCACTGAAGCTTTCTTT

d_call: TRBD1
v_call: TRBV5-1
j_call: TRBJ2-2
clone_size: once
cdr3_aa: CASSTGQGARTGELFF
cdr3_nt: TGCGCCAGCAGCACCGGACAGGGGGCGCGAACCGGGGAGCTGTTTTTT

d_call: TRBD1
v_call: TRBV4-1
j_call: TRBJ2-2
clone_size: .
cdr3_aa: CASSRGLGTGNTGELFF
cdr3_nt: TGCGCCAGCAGCCGCGGCTTAGGGACAGGGAACACCGGGGAGCTGTTTTTT

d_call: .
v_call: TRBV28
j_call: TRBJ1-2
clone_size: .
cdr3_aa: CASYWGVYGYTF
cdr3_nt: TGTGCCAGCTATTGGGGCGTCTATGGCTACACCTTC

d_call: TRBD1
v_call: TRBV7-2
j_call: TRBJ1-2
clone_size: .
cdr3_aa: CASSFLQGASGYTF
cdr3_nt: TGTGCCAGCAGCTTCCTACAGGGGGCTAGCGGCTACACCTTC

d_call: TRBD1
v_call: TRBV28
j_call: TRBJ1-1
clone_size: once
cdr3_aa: CASSFIGTDYEAFF
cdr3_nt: TGTGCCAGCAGTTTTATAGGGACAGACTATGAAGCTTTCTTT

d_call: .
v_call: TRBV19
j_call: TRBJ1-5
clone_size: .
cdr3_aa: CASSITSRQSNQPQHF
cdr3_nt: TGTGCCAGTAGTATTACCTCAAGACAAAGCAATCAGCCCCAGCATTTT

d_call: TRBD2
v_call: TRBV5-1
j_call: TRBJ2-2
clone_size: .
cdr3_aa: CASSPLRGVDTGELFF
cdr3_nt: TGCGCCAGCAGCCCCCTCCGGGGGGTGGACACCGGGGAGCTGTTTTTT

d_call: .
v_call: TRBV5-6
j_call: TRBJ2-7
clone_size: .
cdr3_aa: CASSLDQGYSYEQYF
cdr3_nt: TGTGCCAGCAGCTTGGATCAGGGGTACTCCTACGAGCAGTACTTC

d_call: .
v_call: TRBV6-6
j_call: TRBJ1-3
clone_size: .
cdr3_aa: CASGVSGNTIYF
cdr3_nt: TGTGCCAGCGGGGTCTCTGGAAACACCATATATTTT

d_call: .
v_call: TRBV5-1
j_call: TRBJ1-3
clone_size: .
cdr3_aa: CASSPTGGSGNTIYF
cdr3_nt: TGCGCCAGCAGTCCTACCGGGGGATCTGGAAACACCATATATTTT